This TCR beta chain was sequenced for a study of blood T cell repertoires in COVID-19. The wider study: Sources were T cells, B-cell-depleted T cells, or PBMCs; the material itself was cDNA or gDNA.

Losses at the gene ends were 1 base for V and 3 bases for J; bases not matched to a gene: 10. The CDR3 extends over 18 amino acids. CDR1 SGHTA and CDR2 FQGNSA come from the germline V gene. This clone showed up just once. Participant reports of clinical history set cohort assignment. The table came from immunoSEQ multiplex PCR; TCRdb's copy has only in-frame clones and leaves some out. This table has 180,000 or so clones, roughly 89% appearing once. This receptor was obtained from a woman in her thirties or forties with acute COVID-19. Sample: PBMCs or T cells enriched from blood (not recorded which). The rearrangement joins TRBV7-2 to TRBJ2-5; 11 positions agree with TRBD1. CDR3 DNA sequence: TGTGCCAGCAGCTTAGTTGGAGGGACAGGGGGTCCCAAAGAGACCCAGTACTTC. As protein: CASSLVGGTGGPKETQYF.